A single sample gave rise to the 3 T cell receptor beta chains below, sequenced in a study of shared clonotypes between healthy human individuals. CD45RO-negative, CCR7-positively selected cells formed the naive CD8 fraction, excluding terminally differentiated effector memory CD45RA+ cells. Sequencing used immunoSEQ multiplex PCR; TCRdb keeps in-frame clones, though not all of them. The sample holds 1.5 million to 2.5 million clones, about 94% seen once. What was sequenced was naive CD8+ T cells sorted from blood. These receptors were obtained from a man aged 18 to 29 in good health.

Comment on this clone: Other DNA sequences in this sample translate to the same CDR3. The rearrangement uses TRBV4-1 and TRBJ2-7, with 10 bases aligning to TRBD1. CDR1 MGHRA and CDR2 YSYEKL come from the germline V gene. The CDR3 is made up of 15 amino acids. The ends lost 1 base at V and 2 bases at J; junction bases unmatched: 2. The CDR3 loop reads CASSQGTGGTYEQYF. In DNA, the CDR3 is TGCGCCAGCAGCCAAGGGACAGGGGGAACCTACGAGCAGTACTTC.

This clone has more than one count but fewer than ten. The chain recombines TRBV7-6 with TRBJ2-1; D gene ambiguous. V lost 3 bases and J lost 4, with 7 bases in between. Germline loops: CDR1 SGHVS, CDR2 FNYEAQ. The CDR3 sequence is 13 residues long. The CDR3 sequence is CASSFGRYNEQFF. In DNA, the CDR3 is TGTGCCAGCAGCTTTGGGCGGTACAATGAGCAGTTCTTC. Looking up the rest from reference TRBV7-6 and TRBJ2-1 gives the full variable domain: GAGVSQSPRYKVTKRGQDVALRCDPISGHVSLYWYRQALGQGPEFLTYFNYEAQQDKSGLPNDRFSAERPEGSISTLTIQRTEQRDSAMYRCASSFGRYNEQFFGPGTRLTVL.

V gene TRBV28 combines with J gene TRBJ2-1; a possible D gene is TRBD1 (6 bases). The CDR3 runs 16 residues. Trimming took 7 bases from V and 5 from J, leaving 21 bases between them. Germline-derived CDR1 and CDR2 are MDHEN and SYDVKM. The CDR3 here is CASTKGWGLSHNEQFF. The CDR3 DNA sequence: TGTGCCAGCACCAAAGGTTGGGGGCTTAGCCACAATGAGCAGTTCTTC.